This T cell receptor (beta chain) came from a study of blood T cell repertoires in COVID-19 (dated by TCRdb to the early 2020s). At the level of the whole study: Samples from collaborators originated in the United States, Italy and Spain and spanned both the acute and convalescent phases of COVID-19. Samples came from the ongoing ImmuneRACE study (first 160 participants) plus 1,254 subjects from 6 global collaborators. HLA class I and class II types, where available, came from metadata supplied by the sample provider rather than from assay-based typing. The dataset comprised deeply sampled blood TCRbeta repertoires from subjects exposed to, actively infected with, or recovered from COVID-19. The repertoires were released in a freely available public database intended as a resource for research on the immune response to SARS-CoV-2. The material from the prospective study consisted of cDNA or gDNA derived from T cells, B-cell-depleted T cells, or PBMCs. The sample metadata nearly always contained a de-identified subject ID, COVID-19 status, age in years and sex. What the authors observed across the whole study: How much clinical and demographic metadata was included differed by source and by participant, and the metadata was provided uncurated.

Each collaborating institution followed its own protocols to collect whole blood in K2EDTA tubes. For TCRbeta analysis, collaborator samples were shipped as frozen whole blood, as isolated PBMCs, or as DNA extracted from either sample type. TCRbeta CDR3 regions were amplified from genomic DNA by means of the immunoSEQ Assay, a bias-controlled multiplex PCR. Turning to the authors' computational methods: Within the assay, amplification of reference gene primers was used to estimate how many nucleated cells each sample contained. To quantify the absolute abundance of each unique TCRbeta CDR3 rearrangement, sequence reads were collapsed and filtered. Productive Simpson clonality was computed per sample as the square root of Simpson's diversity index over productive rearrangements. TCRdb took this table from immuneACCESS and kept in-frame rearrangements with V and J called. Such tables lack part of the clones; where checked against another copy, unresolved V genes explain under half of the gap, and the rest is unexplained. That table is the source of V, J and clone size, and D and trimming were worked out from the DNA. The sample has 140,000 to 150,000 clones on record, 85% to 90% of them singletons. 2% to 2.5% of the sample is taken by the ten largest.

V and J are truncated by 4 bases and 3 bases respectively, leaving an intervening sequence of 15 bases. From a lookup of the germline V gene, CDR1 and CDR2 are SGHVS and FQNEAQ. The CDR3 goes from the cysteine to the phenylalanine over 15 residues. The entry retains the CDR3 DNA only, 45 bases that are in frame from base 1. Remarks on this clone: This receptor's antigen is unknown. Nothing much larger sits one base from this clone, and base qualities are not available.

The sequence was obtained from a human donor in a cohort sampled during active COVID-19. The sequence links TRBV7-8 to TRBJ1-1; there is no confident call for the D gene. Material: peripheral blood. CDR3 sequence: CASSSTVDGYTEAFF. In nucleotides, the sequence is TGTGCCAGCAGCTCTACGGTCGACGGGTACACTGAAGCTTTCTTT.